Shown below are 11 T cell receptor beta chains from a single sample sequenced in a study of kidney transplant recipient with SARS-CoV-2 infection. One entry per CDR3 protein results from TCRdb running MiXCR on the reads. Of 200,000 to 300,000 distinct CDR3 sequences listed, 29% are singletons. This material consisted of a blood sample, taken at baseline and on roughly day 110 from a kidney transplant recipient. All receptors derive from a male patient between 25 and 39 years old who had COVID-19 and was a kidney transplant recipient. The graft donor may account for some of the T cells.

This clonotype was recorded many times. V usage is TRBV3-1 and J usage is TRBJ2-5; tentative D call: TRBD2 (5 bases). Trimming shortened V by 5 bases and J by 5 bases, and 24 bases separated the two germline ends. This CDR3 comprises 17 residues. In germline, CDR1 is LGHDT, CDR2 YNNKEL (reference sequence). The CDR3 spells CASSVRVPISFSETQYF. The CDR3 region has the DNA TGTGCCAGCAGCGTGAGGGTTCCCATTTCTTTCTCTGAGACCCAGTACTTC.

This clonotype was seen repeatedly, ten times or more. The chain couples TRBV7-3 to TRBJ2-3, with no clear D. V lost 3 bases and J lost 2, with 9 bases in between. The CDR3 totals 14 residues. Looked up from germline, CDR1 is SGHTA and CDR2 is FQGTGA. In DNA, the CDR3 is TGTGCCAGCAGCTTTGGCCAGCTCACAGATACGCAGTATTTT. This encodes CASSFGQLTDTQYF.

This clonotype occurred many times. This rearrangement joins TRBV19 to TRBJ1-5; 11 nucleotides line up with TRBD1. The trim removed 6 bases at V and 0 bases at J, leaving 4 bases unmatched. CDR3 length: 16 amino acids. Germline values: CDR1 LNHDA, CDR2 SQIVND (reference sequence). CDR3 coding DNA: TGTGCCAGTAGAGGGACAGGGGGAAATAGCAATCAGCCCCAGCATTTT. It translates to CASRGTGGNSNQPQHF.

This clonotype has ten or more counts. The rearrangement uses TRBV4-2 and TRBJ2-1; 16 bases line up with TRBD2. V lost 5 bases to trimming and J lost 4 bases; unmatched junction nucleotides: 8. Germline V gene data show CDR1 as LGHNA and CDR2 as YNFKEQ. This CDR3 has 18 residues. The CDR3 here is CASSEGLAGGAGYNEQFF. Here the CDR3 DNA reads TGTGCCAGCAGCGAGGGACTAGCGGGAGGGGCGGGGTACAATGAGCAGTTCTTC.

On this clonotype: This may be a read error: a much more frequent sequence differs by one nucleotide. The chain carries TRBV20-1 and TRBJ1-2; D call uncertain. The ends were cut back, 3 bases at V and 4 bases at J, with 21 bases in the middle. Looked up from germline, CDR1 is DFQATT and CDR2 is SNEGSKA (reference sequence). CDR3 size: 16 residues. The CDR3 region has the DNA TGCAGTGCTAGTGAAGTGCTGTTTCGAAAGACCTATGGCTACACCTTC. Its translation: CSASEVLFRKTYGYTF.

The chain recombines TRBV7-6 with TRBJ2-3; TRBD1 might be the D (5 bases). The CDR3 has 15 amino acids. V lost 2 bases to trimming and J lost 1 base, with 10 bases between them. Germline values: CDR1 SGHVS, CDR2 FNYEAQ. CDR3 region: CASSLRGFGTDTQYF. The CDR3 DNA reads TGTGCCAGCAGCTTAAGGGGATTCGGCACAGATACGCAGTATTTT.

Regarding this clonotype: This may be a read error, as it is one base from a much larger clone. This chain joins TRBV12-3 or TRBV12-4 and TRBJ1-2; D uncertain. The CDR3 has 17 residues. The V end lost 5 bases, the J end lost 4 bases, and 23 bases lay between the germline ends. The CDR3 spells CASSGSTSFRKTYGYTF. The DNA of the CDR3 is TGTGCCAGCAGTGGATCGACCAGCTTCCGAAAGACCTATGGCTACACCTTC.

In its sample, this clonotype was seen many times. Here the CDR3 DNA reads TGTGCCAGCACCCCGGACAGCTCTGGGGCCAACGTCCTGACTTTC. Its translation is CASTPDSSGANVLTF. The rearrangement links TRBV25-1 to TRBJ2-6, with D maybe TRBD1 (6 bases). With 7 bases removed from V and 0 bases from J, the gap between germline ends came to 10 bases. Per germline, CDR1 MGHDK and CDR2 SYGVNS. This CDR3 is 15 amino acids long.

The chain recombines TRBV2 with TRBJ2-3, with 7 positions matching TRBD2. CDR3 length: 17 amino acids. Trimming took 7 bases from V and 4 from J; bases not matched to a gene: 17. CDR1 is SNHLY and CDR2 is FYNNEI in the germline V gene. The CDR3 nucleotides are TGTGCCAGCATTCGAGGGTACTCGGGGGGTCGAGCAGATACGCAGTATTTT. Translation: CASIRGYSGGRADTQYF.

The rearrangement joins TRBV7-4 to TRBJ2-4; 7 positions agree with TRBD1. The J call may be mistaken, given a closer DNA end match to TRBJ2-7. The V gene's germline CDR1 is SGHVT and CDR2 SQSDAQ. The CDR3 length is 13 residues. This chain's CDR3 is CASSSDRAHEQYF. CDR3 bases: TGTGCCAGCAGCTCAGACAGGGCCCACGAGCAGTACTTC.

With respect to this clonotype: A single base separates this from a much larger clone, so it may be a read error. J is TRBJ1-5 and V is TRBV9; 7 bases are shared with TRBD1. The CDR3 has 14 amino acids. Germline values: CDR1 SGDLS, CDR2 YYNGEE. The CDR3 coding sequence is TGTGCCGGCAGCGTAGGACAGGTAGGGCAGCCCCAGCATTTT. This codes for CAGSVGQVGQPQHF.